The TCR beta chain described here comes from a study of cytomegalovirus exposure and HLA in healthy donors. The germline V and J ends were trimmed by 3 bases and 7 bases, with 12 bases remaining between them. This CDR3 region has 12 residues. Germline CDR1 SQVTM, CDR2 ANQGSEA. Use of 60 Vbeta and 13 Jbeta primers characterized the PCR. Assay used: immunoSEQ multiplex PCR; TCRdb lists only in-frame clones, some missing. The sample consists of 130,000 to 150,000 clones, approximately 80% of them appearing once. The J gene is TRBJ1-2, the V gene TRBV29-1, with no clear D. The receptor's source is a woman aged 45-60 years in good health and CMV-seronegative. Sample: PBMCs. The DNA for the CDR3 is TGCAGCGTTGAGTGGCACCGTGGTGGCTACACCTTC. As protein: CSVEWHRGGYTF.